These T cell receptor beta chains were read from a single sample in a study of T cell responses to AZD1222 COVID-19 vaccine. Using immunoSEQ multiplex PCR, the repertoire was profiled, and TCRdb retains in-frame clones only, with some absent. Among some 180,000 clones listed, approximately 92% were seen once. The sequences come from peripheral blood, collected 28 days after the second dose of the MenACWY control vaccine. Receptors originate from an adult who received the MenACWY meningococcal vaccine as a control. Both conserved end residues are part of each CDR3. A D gene is named only where the DNA matches it firmly. Expanded clones are given a class, and other clones once, few, many or no size at all.

abundance: -
j_gene: TRBJ1-2
v_gene: TRBV19
d_gene: TRBD1
CDR3aa: CASSAQTGGYYGYTF
CDR3nt: TGTGCCAGTAGTGCCCAGACAGGGGGCTACTATGGCTACACCTTC

abundance: -
j_gene: TRBJ1-2
v_gene: TRBV5-1
d_gene: -
CDR3aa: CASSLGFRDSPNYGYTF
CDR3nt: TGCGCCAGCAGCTTGGGATTTCGGGACTCCCCTAACTATGGCTACACCTTC

abundance: -
j_gene: TRBJ1-2
v_gene: TRBV5-1
d_gene: -
CDR3aa: CASRPTTGMIPFGYTF
CDR3nt: TGCGCCAGCAGACCTACCACAGGGATGATCCCCTTCGGCTACACCTTC

abundance: -
j_gene: TRBJ1-2
v_gene: TRBV7-9
d_gene: TRBD1
CDR3aa: CASSFPGTASLYGYTF
CDR3nt: TGTGCCAGCAGCTTTCCAGGGACAGCCAGCCTCTATGGCTACACCTTC

abundance: -
j_gene: TRBJ2-3
v_gene: TRBV30
d_gene: TRBD2
CDR3aa: CAWTLGGGAADTQYF
CDR3nt: TGTGCCTGGACCCTTGGCGGGGGGGCAGCAGATACGCAGTATTTT

abundance: -
j_gene: TRBJ1-5
v_gene: TRBV19
d_gene: TRBD1
CDR3aa: CASSEGQGAQGQPQHF
CDR3nt: TGTGCCAGTAGTGAAGGACAGGGGGCGCAAGGTCAGCCCCAGCATTTT

abundance: once
j_gene: TRBJ1-4
v_gene: TRBV4-1
d_gene: -
CDR3aa: CASSQHDSNEKLFF
CDR3nt: TGCGCCAGCAGCCAACATGACAGTAATGAAAAACTGTTTTTT

abundance: once
j_gene: TRBJ1-1
v_gene: TRBV4-3
d_gene: TRBD1
CDR3aa: CASSQGQGMTEAFF
CDR3nt: TGCGCCAGCAGCCAAGGACAGGGGATGACTGAAGCTTTCTTT

abundance: -
j_gene: TRBJ1-1
v_gene: TRBV5-1
d_gene: TRBD1
CDR3aa: CASRPGTAELNTEAFF
CDR3nt: TGCGCCAGCAGGCCCGGGACAGCCGAACTGAACACTGAAGCTTTCTTT

abundance: -
j_gene: TRBJ1-5
v_gene: TRBV5-1
d_gene: -
CDR3aa: CASSLAPVGALGSPQHF
CDR3nt: TGCGCCAGCAGCTTGGCCCCTGTGGGCGCCTTGGGGAGCCCCCAGCATTTT

abundance: -
j_gene: TRBJ1-4
v_gene: TRBV5-6
d_gene: -
CDR3aa: CASGPGGSTNEKLFF
CDR3nt: TGTGCCAGCGGCCCGGGGGGGTCTACTAATGAAAAACTGTTTTTT